The sequence of this T cell receptor beta chain was determined in a study of cytomegalovirus exposure and HLA in healthy donors. Notes on the study in general: More than 150 TCR beta chains were listed as cytomegalovirus-associated.

Worth noting for this clone: Its antigen is not known.

Among the 120 or so subjects of the validation cohort, separate from the approximately 670-subject first cohort, were the donors. CDR1 and CDR2 (germline): SGHTA, FQGNSA. The CDR3 is 15 amino acids. Trimming took off 0 bases at V and 5 bases at J, with 13 bases between the two ends. Repertoires were generated with immunoSEQ multiplex PCR, while TCRdb's copy carries only in-frame clones and drops some. The sample consists of 95,000 to 150,000 clones, about 93% of them appearing once. The chain joins TRBV7-2 to TRBJ2-5; D might be TRBD1 (6 bases). Sequences were obtained from PBMCs. This TCR was sampled from a woman aged 18-29 years in good health and CMV-seronegative. The CDR3 loop reads CASSLALVGAETQYF. Here the CDR3 DNA reads TGTGCCAGCAGCTTAGCGCTAGTGGGGGCGGAGACCCAGTACTTC.